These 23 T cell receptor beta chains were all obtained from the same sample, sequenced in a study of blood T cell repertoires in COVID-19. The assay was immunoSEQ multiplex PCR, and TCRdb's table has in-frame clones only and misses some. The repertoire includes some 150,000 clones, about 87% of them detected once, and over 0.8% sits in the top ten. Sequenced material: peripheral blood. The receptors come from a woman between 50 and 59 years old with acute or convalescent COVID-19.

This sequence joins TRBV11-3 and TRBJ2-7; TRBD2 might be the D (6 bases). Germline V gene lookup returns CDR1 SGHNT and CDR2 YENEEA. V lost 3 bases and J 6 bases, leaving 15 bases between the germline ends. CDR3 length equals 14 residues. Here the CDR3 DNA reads TGTGCCAGCAGCTTGGGATTCGAGGGAGGCGAGCAGTACTTC. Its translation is CASSLGFEGGEQYF. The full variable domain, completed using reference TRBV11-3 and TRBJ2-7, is EAGVVQSPRYKIIEKKQPVAFWCNPISGHNTLYWYLQNLGQGPELLIRYENEEAVDDSQLPKDRFSAERLKGVDSTLKIQPAELGDSAVYLCASSLGFEGGEQYFGPGTRLTVT.

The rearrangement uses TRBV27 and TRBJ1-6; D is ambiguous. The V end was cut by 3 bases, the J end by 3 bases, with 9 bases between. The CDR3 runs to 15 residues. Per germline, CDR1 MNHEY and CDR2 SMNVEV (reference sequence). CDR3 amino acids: CASSLTRIYNSPLHF. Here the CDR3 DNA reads TGTGCCAGCAGTTTGACACGGATCTATAATTCACCCCTCCACTTT.

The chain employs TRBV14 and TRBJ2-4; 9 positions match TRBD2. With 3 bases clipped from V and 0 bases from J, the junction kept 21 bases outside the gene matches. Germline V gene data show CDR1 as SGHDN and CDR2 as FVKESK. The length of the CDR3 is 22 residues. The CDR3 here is CASSQAYPGLADSGLAKNIQYF. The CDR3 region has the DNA TGTGCCAGCAGCCAGGCCTACCCGGGACTAGCTGACTCAGGGCTAGCCAAAAACATTCAGTACTTC.

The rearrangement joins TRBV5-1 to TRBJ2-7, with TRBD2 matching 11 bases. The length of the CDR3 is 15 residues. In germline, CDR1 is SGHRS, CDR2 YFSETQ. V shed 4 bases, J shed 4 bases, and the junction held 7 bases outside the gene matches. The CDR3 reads CASSTTSGEQYEQYF. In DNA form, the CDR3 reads TGCGCCAGCAGCACGACTAGCGGGGAGCAATACGAGCAGTACTTC.

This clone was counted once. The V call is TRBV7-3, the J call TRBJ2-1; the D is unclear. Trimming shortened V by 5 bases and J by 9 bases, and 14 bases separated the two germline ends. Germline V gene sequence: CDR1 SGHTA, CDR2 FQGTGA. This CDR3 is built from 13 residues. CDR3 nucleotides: TGTGCCAGCAGCCAAGTCGTGGCAAGTGAGCAGTTCTTC. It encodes CASSQVVASEQFF.

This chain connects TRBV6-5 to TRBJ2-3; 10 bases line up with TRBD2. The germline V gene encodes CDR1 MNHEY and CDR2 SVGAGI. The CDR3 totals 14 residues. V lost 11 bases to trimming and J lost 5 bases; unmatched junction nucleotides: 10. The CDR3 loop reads CAVKRAGGIDTQYF. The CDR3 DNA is TGTGCCGTTAAGAGAGCGGGAGGGATAGATACGCAGTATTTT.

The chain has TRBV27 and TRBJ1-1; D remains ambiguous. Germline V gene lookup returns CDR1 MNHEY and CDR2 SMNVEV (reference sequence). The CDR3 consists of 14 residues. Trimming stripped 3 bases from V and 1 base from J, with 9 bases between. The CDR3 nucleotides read TGTGCCAGCAGTTTCCAGGTAAAGAACACTGAAGCTTTCTTT. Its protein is CASSFQVKNTEAFF.

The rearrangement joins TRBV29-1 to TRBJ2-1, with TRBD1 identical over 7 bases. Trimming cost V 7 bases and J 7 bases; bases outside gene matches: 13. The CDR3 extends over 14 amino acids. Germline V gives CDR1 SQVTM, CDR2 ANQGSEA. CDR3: CSDSRGSDRNEQFF. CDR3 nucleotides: TGCAGCGATTCCAGGGGGAGTGATAGGAATGAGCAGTTCTTC.

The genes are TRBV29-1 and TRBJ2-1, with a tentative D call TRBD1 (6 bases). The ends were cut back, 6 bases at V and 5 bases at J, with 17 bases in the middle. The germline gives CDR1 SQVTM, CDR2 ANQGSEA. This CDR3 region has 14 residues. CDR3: CSVSPKGVHNEQFF. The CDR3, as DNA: TGCAGCGTGAGCCCCAAGGGGGTACACAATGAGCAGTTCTTC.

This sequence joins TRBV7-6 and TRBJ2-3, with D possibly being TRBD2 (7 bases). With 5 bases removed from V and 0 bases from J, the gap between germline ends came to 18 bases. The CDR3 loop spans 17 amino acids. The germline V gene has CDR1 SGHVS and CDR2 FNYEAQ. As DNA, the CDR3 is TGTGCCAGCAGCAACCTTGGAGGGGGGGCTAGCACAGATACGCAGTATTTT. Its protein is CASSNLGGGASTDTQYF.

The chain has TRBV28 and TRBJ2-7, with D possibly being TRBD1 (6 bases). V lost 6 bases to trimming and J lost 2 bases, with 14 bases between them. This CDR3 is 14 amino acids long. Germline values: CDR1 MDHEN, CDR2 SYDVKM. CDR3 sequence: CASRGQGHPYEQYF. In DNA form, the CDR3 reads TGTGCCAGCAGGGGGCAGGGGCATCCCTACGAGCAGTACTTC. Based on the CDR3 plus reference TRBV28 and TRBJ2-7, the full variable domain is DVKVTQSSRYLVKRTGEKVFLECVQDMDHENMFWYRQDPGLGLRLIYFSYDVKMKEKGDIPEGYSVSREKKERFSLILESASTNQTSMYLCASRGQGHPYEQYFGPGTRLTVT.

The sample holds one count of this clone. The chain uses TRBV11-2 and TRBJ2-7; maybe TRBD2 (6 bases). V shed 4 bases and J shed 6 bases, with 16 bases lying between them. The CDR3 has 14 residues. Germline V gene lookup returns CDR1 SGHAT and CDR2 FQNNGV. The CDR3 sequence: CASSSMTVGGEQYF. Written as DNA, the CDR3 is TGTGCCAGCAGCTCGATGACAGTGGGGGGCGAGCAGTACTTC.

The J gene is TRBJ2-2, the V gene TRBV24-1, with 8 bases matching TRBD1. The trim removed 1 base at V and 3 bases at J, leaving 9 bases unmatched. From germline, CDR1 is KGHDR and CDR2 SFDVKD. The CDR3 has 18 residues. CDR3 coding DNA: TGTGCCACCAGTGATTTAGGGCAGGGGGCGCCGGACACCGGGGAGCTGTTTTTT. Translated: CATSDLGQGAPDTGELFF.

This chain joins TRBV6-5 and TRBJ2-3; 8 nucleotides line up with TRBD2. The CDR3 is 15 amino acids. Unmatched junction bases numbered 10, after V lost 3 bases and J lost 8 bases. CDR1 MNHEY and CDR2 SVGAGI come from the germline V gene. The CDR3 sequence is CASSYGAGEKGTQYF. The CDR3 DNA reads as TGTGCCAGCAGTTATGGAGCGGGGGAAAAGGGTACGCAGTATTTT.

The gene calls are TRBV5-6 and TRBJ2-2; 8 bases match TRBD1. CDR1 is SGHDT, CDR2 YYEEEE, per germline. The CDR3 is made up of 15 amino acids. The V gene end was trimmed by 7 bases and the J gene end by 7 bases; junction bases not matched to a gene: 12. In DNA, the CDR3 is TGTGCCAGCGGTACAGACGACAGGGGAGGCGGGGAGCTGTTTTTT. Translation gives CASGTDDRGGGELFF.

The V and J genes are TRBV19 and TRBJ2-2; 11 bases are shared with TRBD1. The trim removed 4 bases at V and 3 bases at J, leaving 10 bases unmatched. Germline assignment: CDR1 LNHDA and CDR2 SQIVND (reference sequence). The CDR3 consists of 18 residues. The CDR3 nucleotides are TGTGCCAGTAGTAAGGACAGGGGGCGCGATGGGGACACCGGGGAGCTGTTTTTT. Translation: CASSKDRGRDGDTGELFF.

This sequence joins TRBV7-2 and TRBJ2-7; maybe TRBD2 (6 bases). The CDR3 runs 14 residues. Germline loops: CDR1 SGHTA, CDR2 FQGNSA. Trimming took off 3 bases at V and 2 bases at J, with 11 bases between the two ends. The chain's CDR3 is CASSLPGLAYEQYF. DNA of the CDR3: TGTGCCAGCAGCTTGCCGGGACTTGCCTACGAGCAGTACTTC.

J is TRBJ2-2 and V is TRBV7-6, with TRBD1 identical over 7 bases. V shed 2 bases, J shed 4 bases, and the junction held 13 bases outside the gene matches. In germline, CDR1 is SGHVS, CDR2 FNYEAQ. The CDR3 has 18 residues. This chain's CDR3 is CASSLPQTSDRSTGELFF. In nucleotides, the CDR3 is TGTGCCAGCAGCTTACCGCAAACCTCGGACAGGAGCACCGGGGAGCTGTTTTTT.

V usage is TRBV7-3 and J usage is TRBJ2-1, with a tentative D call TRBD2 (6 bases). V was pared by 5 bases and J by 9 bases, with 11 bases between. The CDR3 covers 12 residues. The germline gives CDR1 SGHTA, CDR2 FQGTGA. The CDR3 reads CASSLLGGEQFF. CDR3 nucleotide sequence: TGTGCCAGCAGCCTGCTGGGGGGTGAGCAGTTCTTC. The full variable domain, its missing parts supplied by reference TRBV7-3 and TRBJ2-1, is GAGVSQTPSNKVTEKGKYVELRCDPISGHTALYWYRQSLGQGPEFLIYFQGTGAADDSGLPNDRFFAVRPEGSVSTLKIQRTERGDSAVYLCASSLLGGEQFFGPGTRLTVL.

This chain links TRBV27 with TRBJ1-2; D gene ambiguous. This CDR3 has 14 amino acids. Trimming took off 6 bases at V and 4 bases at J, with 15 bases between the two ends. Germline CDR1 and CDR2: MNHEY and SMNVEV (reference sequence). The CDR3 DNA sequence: TGTGCCAGCAGCACTCGGGGAAACTTCTATGGCTACACCTTC. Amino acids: CASSTRGNFYGYTF.

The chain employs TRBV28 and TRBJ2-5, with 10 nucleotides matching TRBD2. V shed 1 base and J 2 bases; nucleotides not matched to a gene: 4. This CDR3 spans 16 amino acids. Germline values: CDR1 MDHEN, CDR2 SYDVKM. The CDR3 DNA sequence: TGTGCCAGCAGTTTATATGGTAGCGGGAGGCAAGAGACCCAGTACTTC. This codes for CASSLYGSGRQETQYF.

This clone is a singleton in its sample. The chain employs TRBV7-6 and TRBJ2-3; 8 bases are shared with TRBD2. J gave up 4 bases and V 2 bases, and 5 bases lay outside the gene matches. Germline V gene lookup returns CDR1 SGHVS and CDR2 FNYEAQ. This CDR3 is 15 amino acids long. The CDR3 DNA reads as TGTGCCAGCAGCTTACGGGGGGGGGAAGCAGATACGCAGTATTTT. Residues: CASSLRGGEADTQYF.

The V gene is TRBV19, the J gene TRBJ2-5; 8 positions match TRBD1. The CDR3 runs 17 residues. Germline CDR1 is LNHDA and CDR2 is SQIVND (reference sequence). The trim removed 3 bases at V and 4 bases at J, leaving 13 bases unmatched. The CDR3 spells CASSMGQGAFFPETQYF. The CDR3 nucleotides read TGTGCCAGTAGTATGGGGCAGGGGGCTTTTTTCCCAGAGACCCAGTACTTC.